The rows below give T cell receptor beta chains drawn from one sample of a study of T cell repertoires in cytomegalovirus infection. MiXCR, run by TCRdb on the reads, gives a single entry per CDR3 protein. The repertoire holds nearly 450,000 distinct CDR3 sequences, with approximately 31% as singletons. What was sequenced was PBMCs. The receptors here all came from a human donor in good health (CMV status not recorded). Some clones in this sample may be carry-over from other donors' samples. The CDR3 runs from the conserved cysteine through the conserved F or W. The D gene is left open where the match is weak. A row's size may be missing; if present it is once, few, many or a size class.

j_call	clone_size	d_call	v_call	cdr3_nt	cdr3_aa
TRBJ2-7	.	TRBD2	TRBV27	TGTGCCAGCAGTACCCCCCGGGAGGGAGGGGCACACGAGCAGTACTTC	CASSTPREGGAHEQYF
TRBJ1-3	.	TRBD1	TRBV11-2	TGTGCCAGCAGCTTCACAGGGGCAGTTATGAGAAACACCATATATTTT	CASSFTGAVMRNTIYF
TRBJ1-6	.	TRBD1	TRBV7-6	TGTGCCAGCGGCCCTGGACAGGGGAATTCACCCCTCCACTTT	CASGPGQGNSPLHF
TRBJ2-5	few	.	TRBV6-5	TGTGCCAGCAGTTTTGGGGGGTCGGAAGAGACCCAGTACTTC	CASSFGGSEETQYF
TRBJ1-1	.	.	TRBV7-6	TGTGCCAGCAGCTTAGGTCTCCAGGCTTTCTTT	CASSLGLQAFF
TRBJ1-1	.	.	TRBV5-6	TGTGCCAGCAGCTTGGGCCCCCGGGCCCCTGAGAACACTGAAGCTTTCTTT	CASSLGPRAPENTEAFF
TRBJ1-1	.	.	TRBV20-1	TGCAGTGCTAGTCGCCTTGGGAACACTGAAGCTTTCTTT	CSASRLGNTEAFF
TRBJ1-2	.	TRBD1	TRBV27	TGTGCCAGCCGGACAGGGAATGGCTACACCTTC	CASRTGNGYTF
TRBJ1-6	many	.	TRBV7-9	TGTGCCAGCAGCCCGCCCGGATCGTATAATTCACCCCTCCACTTT	CASSPPGSYNSPLHF
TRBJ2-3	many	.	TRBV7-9	TGTGCCAGCAGCCTAGGGGCCTACACAGATACGCAGTATTTT	CASSLGAYTDTQYF
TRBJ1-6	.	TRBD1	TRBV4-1	TGCGCCAGCAGCCAAGGACAGGGGGATTCACCCCTCCACTTT	CASSQGQGDSPLHF
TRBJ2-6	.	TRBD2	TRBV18	TGTGCCAGCTCACCGGTGTCAGCGGGGGTGGTCCTGACTTTC	CASSPVSAGVVLTF
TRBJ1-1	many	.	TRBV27	TGTGCCAGCATGGGCGGGAGAAACACTGAAGCTTTCTTT	CASMGGRNTEAFF
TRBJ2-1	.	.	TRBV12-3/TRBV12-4	TGTGCCAGCAGTTTAGCGCGCGATGGAAATGAGCAGTTCTTC	CASSLARDGNEQFF
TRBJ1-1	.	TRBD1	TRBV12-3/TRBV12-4	TGTGCCAGCAGCCCAGGGGGAGGGGGGGGTAGCACTGAAGCTTTCTTT	CASSPGGGGGSTEAFF
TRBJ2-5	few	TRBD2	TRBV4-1	TGCGCCAGCAGCAGGACTAGCGGGGGAGTCCAAGAGACCCAGTACTTC	CASSRTSGGVQETQYF
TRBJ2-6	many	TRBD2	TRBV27	TGTGCCAGCACTCCACTAGCGGGGGGATCTGGGGCCAACGTCCTGACTTTC	CASTPLAGGSGANVLTF
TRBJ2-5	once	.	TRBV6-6	TGTGCCAGCAGCCCAGGCAGCCCCGGTTTTGGGGAGACCCAGTACTTC	CASSPGSPGFGETQYF
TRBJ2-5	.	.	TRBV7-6	TGTGCCAGCAGCCCATCAGGACAGAGCCAAGAGACCCAGTACTTC	CASSPSGQSQETQYF
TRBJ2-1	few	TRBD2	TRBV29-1	TGCAGCGGCTGTGGGGGGGTCTACAATGAGCAGTTCTTC	CSGCGGVYNEQFF
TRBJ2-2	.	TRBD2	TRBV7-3	TGTGCCAGCAGCTTAACCAGGACTAGCGGAAACACCGGGGAGCTGTTTTTT	CASSLTRTSGNTGELFF
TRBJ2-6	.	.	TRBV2	TGTGCCAGCAGAGAGACCCTTCTGACAGCTGAATACTCTGGGGCCAACGTCCTGACTTTC	CASRETLLTAEYSGANVLTF
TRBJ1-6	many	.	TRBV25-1	TGTGCCAGCAGTAGGGGCTCCTATAATTCACCCCTCCACTTT	CASSRGSYNSPLHF
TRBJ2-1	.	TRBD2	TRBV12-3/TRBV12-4	TGTGCCAGCAACGGACTAGCGGGGGGATCCTACAATGAGCAGTTCTTC	CASNGLAGGSYNEQFF
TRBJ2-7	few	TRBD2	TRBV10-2	TGCGCCAGCAGGAGACTAGCGGGGGGCCGAAGCTCCTACGAGCAGTACTTC	CASRRLAGGRSSYEQYF
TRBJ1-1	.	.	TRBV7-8	TGTGACAGCAGCTTGGACATTGGAACTGAAGCTTTCTTT	CDSSLDIGTEAFF
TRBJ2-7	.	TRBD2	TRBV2	TGTGCCAGCAGCCCGGGGGGGGACCCAACCTACGAGCAGTACTTC	CASSPGGDPTYEQYF
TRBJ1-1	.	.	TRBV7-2	TGTGCCAGCAGCTTAAAGGGTCGGTTTGAAGCTTTCTTT	CASSLKGRFEAFF
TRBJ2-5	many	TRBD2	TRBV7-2	TGTGCCAGCAGCTCTTCGGGACTATTAGAGACCCAGTACTTC	CASSSSGLLETQYF
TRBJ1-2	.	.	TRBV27	TGTGCCAGCAGTTTCAGGGAAGCCGTACCGTTCTATGGCTACACCTTC	CASSFREAVPFYGYTF
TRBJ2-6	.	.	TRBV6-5	TGTGCCAGCAGTCGGGAGGGGGCGGCAGGGCGCTCTGGGGCCAACGTCCTGACTTTC	CASSREGAAGRSGANVLTF
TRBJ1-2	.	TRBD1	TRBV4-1	TGCGCCAGCAGCCAAGACGGGACAGCTAACTATGGCTACACCTTC	CASSQDGTANYGYTF
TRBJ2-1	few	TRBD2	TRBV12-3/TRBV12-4	TGTGCCAGCAGTTTGGCTAGCGGGGCCCGGACCGTCCGGGATGAGCAGTTCTTC	CASSLASGARTVRDEQFF
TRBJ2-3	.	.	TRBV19	TGTGCCAGTAGTATTGGGGAAACAGATACGCAGTATTTT	CASSIGETDTQYF
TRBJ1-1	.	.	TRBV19	TGTGCCAGTAGTATGAGGCAGGGTGACTTCTCCACTGAAGCTTTCTTT	CASSMRQGDFSTEAFF
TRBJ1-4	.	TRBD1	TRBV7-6	TGTGCCAGCAGCTCTGGACAGGGCCTTGAAAAACTGTTTTTT	CASSSGQGLEKLFF
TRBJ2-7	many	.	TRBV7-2	TGTGCCAGCAGCTTGGTTGCCTACGAGCAGTACTTC	CASSLVAYEQYF
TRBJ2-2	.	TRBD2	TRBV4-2	TGTGCCAGCAGCCAAGATGTGATGCGGGGGGTTACCGGGGAGCTGTTTTTT	CASSQDVMRGVTGELFF
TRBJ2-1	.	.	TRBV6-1	TGTGCCAGCAGTGAAAAGGACAAGGAGCAGTTCTTC	CASSEKDKEQFF
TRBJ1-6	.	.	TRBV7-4	TGTGCCAGCAGCTTCGGGCCCAGGATAAGTGATTCACCCCTCCACTTT	CASSFGPRISDSPLHF
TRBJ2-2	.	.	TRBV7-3	TGTGCCAGCAGCCCCGGGGGGCACGGGGAGCTGTTTTTT	CASSPGGHGELFF
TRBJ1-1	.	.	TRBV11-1	TGTGCCAGCAGCTTAACCTTGGACACTGAAGCTTTCTTT	CASSLTLDTEAFF
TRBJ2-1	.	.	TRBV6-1	TGTGCCAGCATTAAGGGGATAGGGTCCCTCTCCTACAATGAGCAGTTCTTC	CASIKGIGSLSYNEQFF
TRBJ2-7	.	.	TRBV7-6	TGTGCCAGCAACTCGGACAGCGACAGCTCCGACGAGCAGTACTTC	CASNSDSDSSDEQYF
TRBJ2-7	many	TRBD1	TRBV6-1	TGTGCCAGCACTAAAGGGACAGCCCTATCCTACGAGCAGTACTTC	CASTKGTALSYEQYF
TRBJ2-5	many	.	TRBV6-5	TGTGCCAGCAGTTACTCGACACGGGAGACCCAGTACTTC	CASSYSTRETQYF